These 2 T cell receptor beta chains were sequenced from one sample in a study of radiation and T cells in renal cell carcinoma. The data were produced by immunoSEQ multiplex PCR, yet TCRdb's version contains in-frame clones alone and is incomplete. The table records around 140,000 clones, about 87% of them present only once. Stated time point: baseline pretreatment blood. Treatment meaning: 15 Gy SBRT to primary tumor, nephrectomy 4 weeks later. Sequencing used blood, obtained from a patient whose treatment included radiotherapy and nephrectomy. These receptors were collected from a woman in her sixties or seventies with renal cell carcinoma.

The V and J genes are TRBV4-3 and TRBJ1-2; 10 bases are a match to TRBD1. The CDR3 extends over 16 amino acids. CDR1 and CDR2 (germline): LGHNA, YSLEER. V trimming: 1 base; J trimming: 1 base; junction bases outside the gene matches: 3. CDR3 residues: CASSQGQGALNYGYTF. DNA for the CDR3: TGCGCCAGCAGCCAAGGACAGGGGGCCCTTAACTATGGCTACACCTTC.

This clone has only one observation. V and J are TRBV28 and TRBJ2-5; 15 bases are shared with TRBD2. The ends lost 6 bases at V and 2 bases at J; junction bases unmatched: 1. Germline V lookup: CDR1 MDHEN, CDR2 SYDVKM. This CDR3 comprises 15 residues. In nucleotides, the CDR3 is TGTGCCAGCAGGGGGACTAGCGGGGGGCAAGAGACCCAGTACTTC. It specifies CASRGTSGGQETQYF.